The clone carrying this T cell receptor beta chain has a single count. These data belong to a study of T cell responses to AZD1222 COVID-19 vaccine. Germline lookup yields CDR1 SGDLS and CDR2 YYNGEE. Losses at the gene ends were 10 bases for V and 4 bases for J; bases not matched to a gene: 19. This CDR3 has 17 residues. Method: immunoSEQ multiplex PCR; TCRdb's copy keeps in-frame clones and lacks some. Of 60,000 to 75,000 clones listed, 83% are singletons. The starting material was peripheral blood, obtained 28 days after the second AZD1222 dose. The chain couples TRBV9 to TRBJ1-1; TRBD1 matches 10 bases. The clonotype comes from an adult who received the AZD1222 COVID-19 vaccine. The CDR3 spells CAAWGTGTGVGTTEAFF. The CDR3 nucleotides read TGTGCCGCCTGGGGAACCGGGACAGGGGTTGGGACCACTGAAGCTTTCTTT.